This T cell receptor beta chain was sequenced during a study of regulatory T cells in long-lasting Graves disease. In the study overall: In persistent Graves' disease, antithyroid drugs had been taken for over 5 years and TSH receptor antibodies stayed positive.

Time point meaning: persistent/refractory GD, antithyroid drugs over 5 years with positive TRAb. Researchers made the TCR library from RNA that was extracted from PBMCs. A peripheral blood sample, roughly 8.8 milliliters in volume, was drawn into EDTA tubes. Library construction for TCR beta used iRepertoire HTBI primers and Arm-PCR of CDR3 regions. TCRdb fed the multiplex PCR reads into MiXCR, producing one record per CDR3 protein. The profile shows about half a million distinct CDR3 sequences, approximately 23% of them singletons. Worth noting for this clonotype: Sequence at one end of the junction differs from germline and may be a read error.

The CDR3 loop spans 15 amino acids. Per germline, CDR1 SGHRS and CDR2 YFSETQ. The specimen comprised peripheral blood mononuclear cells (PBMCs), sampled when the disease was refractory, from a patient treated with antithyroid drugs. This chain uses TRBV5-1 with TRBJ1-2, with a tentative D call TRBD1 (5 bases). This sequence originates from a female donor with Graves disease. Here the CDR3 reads CASSWDLPDNYGYTF. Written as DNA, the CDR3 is TGTGCCAGCAGCTGGGACCTCCCGGATAACTATGGCTACACCTTC. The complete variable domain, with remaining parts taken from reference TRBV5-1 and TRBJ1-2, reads KAGVTQTPRYLIKTRGQQVTLSCSPISGHRSVSWYQQTPGQGLQFLFEYFSETQRNKGNFPGRFSGRQFSNSRSEMNVSTLELGDSALYLCASSWDLPDNYGYTFGSGTRLTVV.